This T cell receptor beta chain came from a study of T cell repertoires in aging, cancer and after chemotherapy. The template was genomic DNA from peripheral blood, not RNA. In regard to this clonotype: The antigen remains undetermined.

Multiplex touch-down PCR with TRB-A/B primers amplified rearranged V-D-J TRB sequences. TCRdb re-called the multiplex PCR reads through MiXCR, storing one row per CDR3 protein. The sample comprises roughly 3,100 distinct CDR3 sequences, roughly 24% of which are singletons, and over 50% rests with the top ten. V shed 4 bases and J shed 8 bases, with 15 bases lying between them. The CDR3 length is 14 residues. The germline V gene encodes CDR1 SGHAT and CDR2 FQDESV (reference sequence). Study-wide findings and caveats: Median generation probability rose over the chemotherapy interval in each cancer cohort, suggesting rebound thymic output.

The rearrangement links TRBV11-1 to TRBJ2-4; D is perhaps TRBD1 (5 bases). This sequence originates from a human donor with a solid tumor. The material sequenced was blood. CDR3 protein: CASSSRQNRDIQYF. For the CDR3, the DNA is TGTGCCAGCAGCTCAAGACAGAATAGGGACATTCAGTACTTC.